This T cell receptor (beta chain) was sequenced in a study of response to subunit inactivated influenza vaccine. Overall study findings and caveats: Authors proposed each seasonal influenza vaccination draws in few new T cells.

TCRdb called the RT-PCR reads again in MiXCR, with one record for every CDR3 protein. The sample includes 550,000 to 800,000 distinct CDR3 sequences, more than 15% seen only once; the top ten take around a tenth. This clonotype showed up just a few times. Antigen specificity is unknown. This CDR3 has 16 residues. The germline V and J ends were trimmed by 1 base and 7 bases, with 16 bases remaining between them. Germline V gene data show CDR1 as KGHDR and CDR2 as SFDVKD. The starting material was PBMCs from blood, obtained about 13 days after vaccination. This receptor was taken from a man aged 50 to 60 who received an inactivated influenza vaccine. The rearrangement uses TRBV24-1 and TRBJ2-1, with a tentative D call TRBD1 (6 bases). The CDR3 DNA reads TGTGCCACCAGTGATTTTGGGGGCAGAGGATCAAATGAGCAGTTCTTC. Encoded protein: CATSDFGGRGSNEQFF.